Listed below are T cell receptor beta chains from one sample, sequenced in a study of T-cell memory formation after mild COVID-19. Using its own MiXCR run on the 5' RACE reads, TCRdb lists one record per CDR3 protein. The sample lists more than 350,000 distinct CDR3 sequences, 20% to 25% occurring once. The sequenced sample consisted of PBMCs or a T cell subset sorted from them (not recorded which). Every receptor here comes from an adult woman who had mild COVID-19 (a few samples of this study predate the infection). Cell type and time point are not known. CDR3s include the opening cysteine and the closing phenylalanine or tryptophan. A D gene is named only where the DNA matches it firmly. Size tells how often a clone was seen (once, few, many) or the class of an expanded clone, and some rows leave it out.

CDR3	DNA	size	J	D	V
CASSLVGNYNSPLHF	TGTGCCAGCAGCTTGGTGGGGAACTATAATTCACCCCTCCACTTT	-	TRBJ1-6	-	TRBV5-4
CASSPLAGSRNEQFF	TGTGCCAGCAGTCCGCTAGCGGGAAGTCGCAATGAGCAGTTCTTC	-	TRBJ2-1	TRBD2	TRBV27
CASSSSPGVPEAFF	TGTGCCAGCAGCTCCTCGCCGGGCGTCCCTGAAGCTTTCTTT	-	TRBJ1-1	-	TRBV7-2
CASSPWSGTGGAFEQYF	TGTGCCAGCTCTCCCTGGTCCGGGACAGGGGGCGCGTTCGAGCAGTACTTC	-	TRBJ2-7	TRBD1	TRBV18
CASSDTDSYEQYF	TGTGCCAGCTCCGACACTGACTCCTACGAGCAGTACTTC	-	TRBJ2-7	-	TRBV6-2/TRBV6-3
CASRQGIDTEAFF	TGTGCCAGCAGACAGGGGATCGACACTGAAGCTTTCTTT	few	TRBJ1-1	TRBD1	TRBV7-3
CASRGGDYGYTF	TGTGCCAGCCGGGGGGGGGACTATGGCTACACCTTC	few	TRBJ1-2	-	TRBV12-3/TRBV12-4
CASSVGAESYEQYF	TGTGCCAGCAGCGTAGGGGCGGAGTCCTACGAGCAGTACTTC	-	TRBJ2-7	-	TRBV9
CAWTPSASGEQFF	TGTGCCTGGACCCCCAGCGCCAGTGGTGAGCAGTTCTTC	many	TRBJ2-1	-	TRBV30
CASQGQYYEQYF	TGTGCCAGCCAGGGACAGTACTACGAGCAGTACTTC	-	TRBJ2-7	TRBD1	TRBV2
CAITGTGGTEAFF	TGTGCCATCACAGGGACAGGGGGGACTGAAGCTTTCTTT	many	TRBJ1-1	TRBD1	TRBV10-3
CASTEGQGWNTGELFF	TGTGCCAGCACCGAGGGACAGGGGTGGAACACCGGGGAGCTGTTTTTT	-	TRBJ2-2	TRBD1	TRBV3-1
CATSDIRVDHRYF	TGTGCCACCAGTGATATCCGCGTGGACCATAGGTATTTT	many	TRBJ2-3	-	TRBV24-1
CARNQSRHSYNEQFF	TGTGCCAGAAACCAGAGCCGCCACTCCTACAATGAGCAGTTCTTC	few	TRBJ2-1	-	TRBV5-3
CASSPREVYNEQFF	TGTGCCAGCAGCCCTCGGGAGGTCTACAATGAGCAGTTCTTC	few	TRBJ2-1	TRBD2	TRBV7-9
CASSYSENQPQHF	TGTGCCAGCAGTTACTCGGAGAACCAGCCCCAGCATTTT	-	TRBJ1-5	-	TRBV6-5
CSARARTGQYNEQFF	TGCAGTGCTAGAGCTCGGACAGGGCAATACAATGAGCAGTTCTTC	-	TRBJ2-1	TRBD1	TRBV20-1
CASSRDRVGNYGYTF	TGTGCCAGTAGTAGGGACAGGGTTGGAAACTATGGCTACACCTTC	few	TRBJ1-2	TRBD1	TRBV19
CASSVGGEQYF	TGTGCCAGCAGCGTAGGGGGCGAGCAGTACTTC	few	TRBJ2-7	-	TRBV9
CASSLWQGRAGELFF	TGTGCCAGCAGCTTGTGGCAGGGGAGAGCCGGGGAGCTGTTTTTT	-	TRBJ2-2	-	TRBV5-4
CASSFDRAGNEQFF	TGTGCCAGCAGCTTTGATAGGGCCGGTAATGAGCAGTTCTTC	few	TRBJ2-1	-	TRBV11-2
CATSSGRGSGNTIYF	TGTGCCACCAGTTCGGGCAGGGGCTCTGGAAACACCATATATTTT	few	TRBJ1-3	-	TRBV24-1
CASSLYGPGNSPLHF	TGCGCCAGCAGCTTGTATGGACCAGGGAATTCACCCCTCCACTTT	-	TRBJ1-6	-	TRBV5-1
CASSLERGGGSYNEQFF	TGTGCCAGCAGCCTAGAACGCGGGGGCGGCTCCTACAATGAGCAGTTCTTC	-	TRBJ2-1	-	TRBV7-7
CASSGVHGLAGLNEQFF	TGTGCCAGCAGCGGGGTTCACGGACTAGCGGGATTAAATGAGCAGTTCTTC	-	TRBJ2-1	TRBD2	TRBV9
CASSLGGVYSNQPQHF	TGCGCCAGCAGCCTAGGAGGGGTCTATAGCAATCAGCCCCAGCATTTT	-	TRBJ1-5	-	TRBV5-1
CASSWGTSGDTGELFF	TGTGCCAGCAGTTGGGGGACTAGCGGCGATACCGGGGAGCTGTTTTTT	-	TRBJ2-2	TRBD2	TRBV6-5
CASSVDGSANYGYTF	TGTGCCAGCAGCGTAGATGGCAGCGCTAACTATGGCTACACCTTC	-	TRBJ1-2	-	TRBV9
CASSQWKIWAALRGDTKNIQYF	TGCGCCAGCAGTCAATGGAAAATTTGGGCGGCCCTCCGGGGGGACACCAAAAACATTCAGTACTTC	few	TRBJ2-4	-	TRBV23-1
CASSQQGAFNQPQHF	TGTGCCAGCAGCCAACAGGGGGCTTTCAATCAGCCCCAGCATTTT	few	TRBJ1-5	TRBD1	TRBV9
CASSRHLPGSGNTIYF	TGTGCCAGCAGCCGGCACCTACCCGGCTCTGGAAACACCATATATTTT	-	TRBJ1-3	-	TRBV14
CASSLNPSTGYHEQFF	TGCGCCAGCAGCTTAAACCCTTCTACAGGGTACCATGAGCAGTTCTTC	-	TRBJ2-1	-	TRBV5-1
CASSPDLAGEQFF	TGTGCCAGCAGCCCCGATCTTGCGGGTGAGCAGTTCTTC	few	TRBJ2-1	-	TRBV7-9